The T cell receptor (beta chain) described here comes from a study of blood T cell repertoires in COVID-19. For the study at large: T cells, B-cell-depleted T cells, or PBMCs provided the cDNA or gDNA that served as material.

Here immunoSEQ multiplex PCR was the method, and the copy in TCRdb shows in-frame clones only, minus some. The sample contains about 280,000 clones, 88% of which appear only once. Individuals aged roughly 18 to 100 years were recruited from approximately 24 US areas. This sequence was found in a woman in her sixties in a cohort exposed to, infected with or recovered from COVID-19 (not recorded which). Sequenced material: PBMCs or T cells enriched from blood (not recorded which).

CDR3 bases: TGCGCCAGCAGCTTGCAAATGACTACCGCGGGCCTATACAATGAGCAGTTCTTC. It specifies CASSLQMTTAGLYNEQFF. The chain combines TRBV5-1 with TRBJ2-1; tentative D call: TRBD2 (5 bases). The germline CDR1 and CDR2 sequences are SGHRS and YFSETQ. This CDR3 spans 18 amino acids. The V gene lost 1 base and the J gene lost 4 bases, with 21 bases spanning the gap.